Listed below are T cell receptor beta chains from one sample, sequenced in a study of T-cell memory formation after mild COVID-19. Using its own MiXCR run on the 5' RACE reads, TCRdb lists one record per CDR3 protein. The sample lists fewer than 110,000 distinct CDR3 sequences; 13% to 15% were seen once. The sequenced sample consisted of PBMCs or a T cell subset sorted from them (not recorded which). The receptors shown here come from a man younger than 35 who had mild COVID-19 (a few samples of this study predate the infection). Cell type and time point are not known. The CDR3 runs from the conserved cysteine through the conserved F or W. Fields, in order: V gene, D gene, clone size, J gene, CDR3 protein, CDR3 DNA. A D gene is named only where the DNA matches it firmly. Some rows mark clone size as missing; the rest say once, few, many or name a class of expanded clone.

v_call: TRBV12-3/TRBV12-4
d_call: -
clone_size: -
j_call: TRBJ1-1
cdr3_aa: CASSLAWGSGHMNTEAFF
cdr3_nt: TGTGCCAGCAGTTTAGCTTGGGGGTCGGGACACATGAACACTGAAGCTTTCTTT

v_call: TRBV27
d_call: -
clone_size: few
j_call: TRBJ2-2
cdr3_aa: CASSLSRGLNTGELFF
cdr3_nt: TGTGCCAGCAGTTTATCTCGCGGTTTAAACACCGGGGAGCTGTTTTTT

v_call: TRBV10-3
d_call: -
clone_size: -
j_call: TRBJ2-2
cdr3_aa: CAVDRNTGELFF
cdr3_nt: TGTGCCGTCGACAGGAACACCGGGGAGCTGTTTTTT

v_call: TRBV6-2/TRBV6-3
d_call: -
clone_size: -
j_call: TRBJ2-1
cdr3_aa: CASRNRVWSYNEQFF
cdr3_nt: TGTGCCAGCAGGAACAGGGTGTGGTCCTACAATGAGCAGTTCTTC

v_call: TRBV7-9
d_call: TRBD2
clone_size: -
j_call: TRBJ2-1
cdr3_aa: CASNSRGVPGFDEQFF
cdr3_nt: TGTGCCAGCAACAGCCGGGGGGTTCCAGGATTCGATGAGCAGTTCTTC

v_call: TRBV11-2
d_call: TRBD1
clone_size: few
j_call: TRBJ2-2
cdr3_aa: CASSSGTGGPGELFF
cdr3_nt: TGTGCCAGCAGCTCAGGGACAGGGGGTCCCGGGGAGCTGTTTTTT

v_call: TRBV7-6
d_call: -
clone_size: few
j_call: TRBJ2-3
cdr3_aa: CASSLVGSTDTQYF
cdr3_nt: TGTGCCAGCAGCTTAGTGGGTAGCACAGATACGCAGTATTTT

v_call: TRBV5-1
d_call: TRBD2
clone_size: many
j_call: TRBJ2-5
cdr3_aa: CASATTGGAFQTQYF
cdr3_nt: TGCGCCAGCGCCACGACCGGGGGGGCTTTTCAGACCCAGTACTTC

v_call: TRBV7-8
d_call: -
clone_size: many
j_call: TRBJ2-2
cdr3_aa: CASSPIYTGELFF
cdr3_nt: TGTGCCAGCAGCCCTATTTACACCGGGGAGCTGTTTTTT

v_call: TRBV5-1
d_call: -
clone_size: -
j_call: TRBJ2-1
cdr3_aa: CASTEGVGEQFF
cdr3_nt: TGCGCCAGCACCGAAGGAGTCGGTGAGCAGTTCTTC

v_call: TRBV7-2
d_call: -
clone_size: few
j_call: TRBJ2-5
cdr3_aa: CASSLALGGETQYF
cdr3_nt: TGTGCCAGCAGCTTAGCGCTGGGAGGAGAGACCCAGTACTTC

v_call: TRBV7-9
d_call: -
clone_size: -
j_call: TRBJ1-2
cdr3_aa: CASSPRGPNDISYGYTF
cdr3_nt: TGTGCCAGCAGTCCCCGGGGCCCAAACGATATTTCCTATGGCTACACCTTC

v_call: TRBV10-3
d_call: TRBD1
clone_size: -
j_call: TRBJ2-1
cdr3_aa: CAISEPADRDEQFF
cdr3_nt: TGTGCCATCAGTGAACCAGCGGACAGGGATGAGCAGTTCTTC

v_call: TRBV4-2
d_call: -
clone_size: few
j_call: TRBJ1-2
cdr3_aa: CASSQVADYTF
cdr3_nt: TGTGCCAGCAGCCAAGTCGCTGACTACACCTTC